These 27 T cell receptor beta chains were sequenced from one sample in a study of T cell responses to AZD1222 COVID-19 vaccine. The assay was immunoSEQ multiplex PCR, and TCRdb's table has in-frame clones only and misses some. Seen here are about 110,000 clones, approximately 94% observed once, and the top ten hold 2.9%. Specimen: peripheral blood, collected 28 days after the second AZD1222 dose. All receptors derive from an adult who received the AZD1222 COVID-19 vaccine.

The V gene is TRBV27, the J gene TRBJ2-7; 9 bases map to TRBD2. V shed 0 bases and J 4 bases; nucleotides not matched to a gene: 4. Per the germline V gene, CDR1 is MNHEY and CDR2 is SMNVEV (reference sequence). The CDR3 is 15 residues long. CDR3 bases: TGTGCCAGCAGTTTATCCCGACTAGCGGATTACGAGCAGTACTTC. Translated, it gives CASSLSRLADYEQYF.

The chain employs TRBV11-3 and TRBJ1-5; unclear D gene. V dropped 4 bases and J dropped 4 bases, with 17 bases sitting between them. This CDR3 is 16 amino acids long. From germline, CDR1 is SGHNT and CDR2 YENEEA. The CDR3 region has the DNA TGTGCCAGCAGCTCAAAGGAGGGTTGGGGAAATCAGCCCCAGCATTTT. Amino acids: CASSSKEGWGNQPQHF.

The chain recombines TRBV9 with TRBJ2-1, with D unclear. V shed 2 bases and J shed 4 bases, with 4 bases lying between them. The germline V gene has CDR1 SGDLS and CDR2 YYNGEE. The CDR3 runs 12 residues. CDR3: CASSVSYNEQFF. The CDR3 region has the DNA TGTGCCAGCAGCGTCTCGTACAATGAGCAGTTCTTC.

The chain joins TRBV5-1 to TRBJ1-3; 7 positions match TRBD1. Germline V gene lookup returns CDR1 SGHRS and CDR2 YFSETQ. V shed 2 bases, J shed 2 bases, and the junction held 13 bases outside the gene matches. The CDR3 is 18 amino acids. The chain's CDR3 is CASSFMTGSIGPGNTIYF. CDR3 sequence (DNA): TGCGCCAGCAGCTTTATGACAGGGTCTATAGGACCTGGAAACACCATATATTTT. Full variable domain (missing parts from reference TRBV5-1 and TRBJ1-3): KAGVTQTPRYLIKTRGQQVTLSCSPISGHRSVSWYQQTPGQGLQFLFEYFSETQRNKGNFPGRFSGRQFSNSRSEMNVSTLELGDSALYLCASSFMTGSIGPGNTIYFGEGSWLTVV.

The genes are TRBV27 and TRBJ1-1; 9 nucleotides match TRBD1. The J segment lost 5 bases and the V segment lost 11 bases, leaving 9 bases of the junction unmatched. CDR3 length: 13 residues. Germline V gene data show CDR1 as MNHEY and CDR2 as SMNVEV (reference sequence). The CDR3, as DNA: TGTGCCCCTGGGACAGGGTCTTGTACTGAAGCTTTCTTT. Its protein product is CAPGTGSCTEAFF.

This rearrangement joins TRBV7-2 to TRBJ2-7; D may correspond to TRBD1 or TRBD2 (5 bases each). Trimming left V 2 bases short and J 4 bases short, with 15 bases between. There are 15 residues in the CDR3. Germline assignment: CDR1 SGHTA and CDR2 FQGNSA. The CDR3 is CASSLFRDAEYEQYF. In DNA, the CDR3 is TGTGCCAGCAGCTTATTCCGGGACGCAGAATACGAGCAGTACTTC.

The rearrangement uses TRBV7-8 and TRBJ1-1; D uncertain. Trimming shortened V by 3 bases and J by 2 bases, and 7 bases separated the two germline ends. The germline V gene encodes CDR1 SGHVS and CDR2 FQNEAQ. This CDR3 is 13 amino acids long. As DNA, the CDR3 is TGTGCCAGCAGCTTTTCAGGAAACACTGAAGCTTTCTTT. The encoded protein is CASSFSGNTEAFF. The variable domain in full, with the rest retrieved from reference TRBV7-8 and TRBJ1-1, is GAGVSQSPRYKVAKRGQDVALRCDPISGHVSLFWYQQALGQGPEFLTYFQNEAQLDKSGLPSDRFFAERPEGSVSTLKIQRTQQEDSAVYLCASSFSGNTEAFFGQGTRLTVV.

This sequence joins TRBV5-1 and TRBJ1-1; 8 bases align to TRBD1. Germline assignment: CDR1 SGHRS and CDR2 YFSETQ. Trimming cost V 0 bases and J 9 bases; bases outside gene matches: 1. CDR3 size: 12 residues. This chain's CDR3 is CASSLGQGKAFF. In DNA form, the CDR3 reads TGCGCCAGCAGCTTGGGACAGGGGAAAGCTTTCTTT.

The chain uses TRBV10-3 and TRBJ2-7; TRBD2 agrees at 12 bases. Germline V gene sequence: CDR1 ENHRY, CDR2 SYGVKD. The V gene end was trimmed by 7 bases and the J gene end by 6 bases; junction bases not matched to a gene: 10. This CDR3 is 15 amino acids long. In DNA form, the CDR3 reads TGTGCCATCATTAGGGAGCTAGCGGGGGGGGCCGAGCAGTACTTC. This translates into CAIIRELAGGAEQYF.

The chain joins TRBV9 to TRBJ2-3, with 8 positions matching TRBD2. The CDR3 length is 13 residues. V shed 7 bases and J 3 bases; nucleotides not matched to a gene: 4. CDR1 is SGDLS and CDR2 is YYNGEE in the germline V gene. CDR3 DNA: TGTGCCAGCCATAGCGGGATGACAGATACGCAGTATTTT. Its translation: CASHSGMTDTQYF.

The chain combines TRBV27 with TRBJ1-1; D not resolved. Trimming took 7 bases from V and 0 from J, leaving 9 bases between them. The CDR3 is 13 amino acids. CDR1 and CDR2 from the germline V gene are MNHEY and SMNVEV (reference sequence). CDR3 amino acids: CASKRLMNTEAFF. CDR3 coding DNA: TGTGCCAGCAAAAGACTCATGAACACTGAAGCTTTCTTT.

This clone has a single count. The rearrangement joins TRBV24-1 to TRBJ1-2, with 10 bases fitting TRBD1. This CDR3 is built from 16 residues. The V gene end was trimmed by 2 bases and the J gene end by 6 bases; junction bases not matched to a gene: 8. CDR1 is KGHDR and CDR2 is SFDVKD in the germline V gene. The CDR3 DNA sequence: TGTGCCACCAGTGATTACCCGACAGGGGGCTTTAATGGCTACACCTTC. It translates to CATSDYPTGGFNGYTF.

This chain joins TRBV5-1 and TRBJ1-1; no clear D. Germline assignment: CDR1 SGHRS and CDR2 YFSETQ. This CDR3 is 12 amino acids long. V lost 2 bases and J 1 base, leaving 3 bases between the germline ends. The CDR3 loop reads CASSFENTEAFF. CDR3 DNA sequence: TGCGCCAGCAGCTTCGAGAACACTGAAGCTTTCTTT.

This chain connects TRBV18 to TRBJ1-3; 12 bases line up with TRBD1. The length of the CDR3 is 16 residues. V gave up 2 bases and J gave up 2 bases; unmatched junction bases: 1. The germline CDR1 and CDR2 sequences are KGHSH and LQKENI. The CDR3 DNA sequence: TGTGCCAGCTCACCATGGGACAGGGGGCCTGGAAACACCATATATTTT. It specifies CASSPWDRGPGNTIYF.

The V gene is TRBV3-1 (or the pseudogene TRBV3-2), the J gene TRBJ2-7; D remains ambiguous. Germline CDR1 is LGHDT and CDR2 is YNNKEL (reference sequence). CDR3 length: 16 amino acids. Trimming left V 4 bases short and J 0 bases short, with 16 bases between. In DNA, the CDR3 is TGTGCCAGCAGCCTTGGTTTACGGGCCCACTCCTACGAGCAGTACTTC. Protein sequence: CASSLGLRAHSYEQYF.

CDR3 sequence reads: CASSSGQGANGYTF. Here the CDR3 DNA reads TGTGCCAGCTCATCAGGACAGGGGGCAAATGGCTACACCTTC. The chain uses TRBV18 and TRBJ1-2; 11 bases are shared with TRBD1. The J segment lost 6 bases and the V segment lost 5 bases, leaving 5 bases of the junction unmatched. This CDR3 contains 14 residues. Germline V gene data show CDR1 as KGHSH and CDR2 as LQKENI. Supplemented by reference TRBV18 and TRBJ1-2, the full variable domain reads NAGVMQNPRHLVRRRGQEARLRCSPMKGHSHVYWYRQLPEEGLKFMVYLQKENIIDESGMPKERFSAEFPKEGPSILRIQQVVRGDSAAYFCASSSGQGANGYTFGSGTRLTVV.

The J gene is TRBJ2-7, the V gene TRBV7-6, with 7 bases aligning to TRBD1. J gave up 3 bases and V 5 bases, and 4 bases lay outside the gene matches. The CDR3 sequence is 13 residues long. The germline V gene has CDR1 SGHVS and CDR2 FNYEAQ. DNA for the CDR3: TGTGCCAGCAGCGAAGGGGACAGCTACGAGCAGTACTTC. Translated: CASSEGDSYEQYF.

The table lists this clone with a count of one. The genes are TRBV3-1 (or the pseudogene TRBV3-2) and TRBJ1-1; 8 bases align to TRBD1. The junction had 9 bases not matched to a gene; V was cut back by 4 bases and J by 5 bases. CDR3 length: 15 amino acids. CDR1 LGHDT and CDR2 YNNKEL come from the germline V gene (reference sequence). The DNA for the CDR3 is TGTGCCAGCAGCCCCTATCGGACAGGGAGGACTGAAGCTTTCTTT. Translation: CASSPYRTGRTEAFF.

The rearrangement joins TRBV4-1 to TRBJ1-5; D is possibly TRBD1 (6 bases). CDR3 length: 16 amino acids. V was clipped by 0 bases and J by 9 bases, with 18 bases between them. Germline loops: CDR1 MGHRA, CDR2 YSYEKL. The chain's CDR3 is CASSQEHREEALPQHF. CDR3 nucleotide sequence: TGCGCCAGCAGCCAAGAACACAGGGAGGAAGCGCTGCCCCAGCATTTT.

The J gene is TRBJ1-4, the V gene TRBV27; maybe TRBD1 (6 bases). This CDR3 comprises 16 residues. Germline CDR1 reads MNHEY; CDR2 reads SMNVEV (reference sequence). V lost 4 bases to trimming and J lost 6 bases, with 18 bases between them. The CDR3 DNA reads TGTGCCAGCAGTTCTAGAAAGGGGGTTGCAGATGAAAAACTGTTTTTT. Protein sequence: CASSSRKGVADEKLFF.

V and J are TRBV11-2 and TRBJ2-2, with no clear D. V was clipped by 2 bases and J by 2 bases, with 12 bases between them. CDR1 and CDR2 from the germline V gene are SGHAT and FQNNGV. The CDR3 contains 16 residues. This CDR3 reads CASSLSVTANTGELFF. The CDR3 DNA is TGTGCCAGCAGCTTATCCGTAACAGCTAACACCGGGGAGCTGTTTTTT.

This clone was detected once. CDR3 amino acids: CAITSGGVNTEAFF. The CDR3, as DNA: TGTGCCATCACCTCAGGGGGAGTTAACACTGAAGCTTTCTTT. The V call is TRBV10-3, the J call TRBJ1-1; 7 bases line up with TRBD1. There are 14 residues in the CDR3. V was pared by 7 bases and J by 2 bases, with 7 bases of the junction left unmatched. The germline V gene has CDR1 ENHRY and CDR2 SYGVKD.

The chain has TRBV11-2 and TRBJ2-3; unclear D gene. This CDR3 comprises 12 residues. Trimming took off 2 bases at V and 3 bases at J, with 3 bases between the two ends. Germline V gives CDR1 SGHAT, CDR2 FQNNGV. The CDR3 region is CASSLRTDTQYF. In DNA form, the CDR3 reads TGTGCCAGCAGCTTAAGAACAGATACGCAGTATTTT.

This chain links TRBV29-1 with TRBJ2-3; the D gene is possibly TRBD2 (7 bases). The V gene lost 5 bases and the J gene lost 3 bases, with 15 bases spanning the gap. The germline V gene has CDR1 SQVTM and CDR2 ANQGSEA. The CDR3 is 14 amino acids. The CDR3 region is CSVKGEGQTDTQYF. In nucleotides, the CDR3 is TGCAGCGTTAAGGGGGAGGGCCAAACAGATACGCAGTATTTT.

The gene calls are TRBV6-5 and TRBJ1-2, with unresolved D. Germline V CDR1 and CDR2: MNHEY, SVGAGI. The CDR3 runs 15 residues. V was clipped by 6 bases and J by 3 bases, with 17 bases between them. Here the CDR3 reads CASSGVKEIDYGYTF. In DNA form, the CDR3 reads TGTGCCAGCAGCGGAGTAAAGGAAATTGACTATGGCTACACCTTC.

V is TRBV5-6 and J is TRBJ2-2, with D unresolved. Deletions cut 1 base from V and 7 bases from J, with 14 bases between. The CDR3 is 15 amino acids. Germline CDR1 reads SGHDT; CDR2 reads YYEEEE. CDR3 in DNA: TGTGCCAGCAGCTTGACTATGTCCGGCGGCGGGGAGCTGTTTTTT. Residues: CASSLTMSGGGELFF.

This rearrangement joins TRBV30 to TRBJ1-5; tentative D call: TRBD1 (6 bases). This CDR3 is built from 14 residues. The V end was cut by 3 bases, the J end by 7 bases, with 16 bases between. Germline CDR1 reads GTSNPN; CDR2 reads SVGIG (reference sequence). CDR3 amino acids: CAWSPGQGGQPQHF. CDR3 nucleotides: TGTGCCTGGAGCCCGGGACAAGGGGGACAGCCCCAGCATTTT.